Below, 7 T cell receptor beta chains from the same sample are listed, as sequenced in a study of cytomegalovirus exposure and HLA in healthy donors. Repertoires were generated with immunoSEQ multiplex PCR, while TCRdb's copy carries only in-frame clones and drops some. The table shows 100,000 to 120,000 clones, with around 82% occurring only once. Sample: PBMCs. The receptors here all came from a woman between 18 and 29 years old in good health and CMV-seronegative.

The chain couples TRBV14 to TRBJ1-4; 7 positions agree with TRBD1. CDR1 is SGHDN, CDR2 FVKESK, per germline. V was clipped by 5 bases and J by 1 base; unmatched bases: 10. The CDR3 covers 17 residues. CDR3 amino acids: CASSTRDSFLTNEKLFF. The DNA for the CDR3 is TGTGCCAGCAGCACGCGGGACAGTTTTTTAACTAATGAAAAACTGTTTTTT.

The rearrangement links TRBV18 to TRBJ2-5, with 15 bases matching TRBD2. The V gene's germline CDR1 is KGHSH and CDR2 LQKENI. The V segment lost 6 bases and the J segment 4 bases; nucleotides outside the gene matches: 9. The CDR3 has 17 residues. Here the CDR3 DNA reads TGTGCCAGCTCGCCTCTGGGACTAGCGGGGGGTCCAGAGACCCAGTACTTC. Translation: CASSPLGLAGGPETQYF.

This sequence joins TRBV27 and TRBJ2-5; 11 bases are a match to TRBD2. Trimming cost V 10 bases and J 14 bases; bases outside gene matches: 21. Germline CDR1 reads MNHEY; CDR2 reads SMNVEV (reference sequence). The length of the CDR3 is 15 residues. DNA of the CDR3: TGTGCCACCGAAGGACCCGGGACTAGCGGTATCGTCACATACTTC. Encoded protein: CATEGPGTSGIVTYF.

The gene calls are TRBV27 and TRBJ1-6; 8 nucleotides line up with TRBD1. J gave up 6 bases and V 3 bases, and 1 base lay outside the gene matches. This CDR3 is 14 amino acids long. Per the germline V gene, CDR1 is MNHEY and CDR2 is SMNVEV (reference sequence). In nucleotides, the CDR3 is TGTGCCAGCAGTTTGGGACAGGCTAATTCACCCCTCCACTTT. Protein: CASSLGQANSPLHF.

The chain couples TRBV27 to TRBJ1-5; tentatively, D is TRBD1 (6 bases). The CDR3 consists of 13 residues. The germline V gene encodes CDR1 MNHEY and CDR2 SMNVEV (reference sequence). Trimming took off 6 bases at V and 6 bases at J, with 12 bases between the two ends. The chain's CDR3 is CASSPSGVQPQHF. The CDR3 DNA is TGTGCCAGCAGCCCCTCAGGGGTTCAGCCCCAGCATTTT.

V is TRBV6-1 and J is TRBJ2-1; 8 nucleotides line up with TRBD1. Germline V gene data show CDR1 as MNHNS and CDR2 as SASEGT. The CDR3 runs to 15 residues. Losses at the gene ends were 3 bases for V and 5 bases for J; bases not matched to a gene: 6. Here the CDR3 reads CASSELRTGHNEQFF. The CDR3 coding sequence is TGTGCCAGCAGTGAGCTCCGGACAGGGCACAATGAGCAGTTCTTC.

The J gene is TRBJ1-4, the V gene TRBV4-1; D is perhaps TRBD1 (5 bases). The length of the CDR3 is 14 residues. Per the germline V gene, CDR1 is MGHRA and CDR2 is YSYEKL. V lost 4 bases and J lost 3, with 9 bases in between. CDR3 sequence (DNA): TGCGCCAGCAGCCCCAGGGCGGCTAATGAAAAACTGTTTTTT. Protein sequence: CASSPRAANEKLFF.